These 12 T cell receptor beta chains were sequenced from one sample in a study of T cells after yellow fever vaccination. TCRdb redid the calling of the 5' RACE reads with MiXCR, one entry per CDR3 protein. The sample has 200,000 to 250,000 distinct CDR3 sequences, 6.9% seen once; the top ten hold 0.85%. Specimen: CD4+ T cells sorted from PBMCs, collected 15 days after the yellow fever booster vaccination. Receptors originate from a man younger than 45 who received the YFV17D yellow fever vaccine.

A few counts support this clonotype. V usage is TRBV28 and J usage is TRBJ2-7, with a tentative D call TRBD2 (6 bases). Germline V gene data show CDR1 as MDHEN and CDR2 as SYDVKM. The CDR3 sequence is 14 residues long. Trimming shortened V by 10 bases and J by 6 bases, and 22 bases separated the two germline ends. CDR3 sequence: CATERGGKVTEQYF. The CDR3 bases are TGTGCCACGGAAAGGGGCGGGAAAGTAACCGAGCAGTACTTC.

This clonotype has more than one count but fewer than ten. V gene TRBV12-3 or TRBV12-4 combines with J gene TRBJ2-1; TRBD2 aligns across 9 bases. The CDR3 has 18 residues. Unmatched junction bases numbered 17, after V lost 4 bases and J lost 7 bases. The CDR3 spells CASSSLPSLAGSSNEQFF. DNA for the CDR3: TGTGCCAGCAGTTCCCTCCCGTCCCTAGCGGGGTCTAGTAATGAGCAGTTCTTC.

This clonotype was detected a few times. J is TRBJ2-7 and V is TRBV5-1, with a weak D call TRBD2 (6 bases). The germline gives CDR1 SGHRS, CDR2 YFSETQ. This CDR3 is 14 amino acids long. Trimming removed 3 bases at V and 0 bases at J, with 10 bases between. CDR3 in amino acids: CASSSRDDSYEQYF. The CDR3 DNA reads as TGCGCCAGCAGCTCGCGGGACGACTCCTACGAGCAGTACTTC.

The genes are TRBV29-1 and TRBJ2-5; 7 nucleotides align to TRBD1. The CDR3 sequence is 12 residues long. The germline CDR1 and CDR2 sequences are SQVTM and ANQGSEA. The V and J ends lost 7 bases and 4 bases, in that order; junction bases with no gene match: 6. The CDR3 here is CSGQGFSETQYF. CDR3 nucleotide sequence: TGCAGCGGACAGGGTTTTTCAGAGACCCAGTACTTC.

In this sample, this clonotype turned up a few times. The rearrangement uses TRBV5-1 and TRBJ2-5; 7 bases fit TRBD1. Germline trimming cut 5 bases from V and 3 bases from J; bases unmatched to any gene: 7. The CDR3 runs 14 residues. Germline loops: CDR1 SGHRS, CDR2 YFSETQ. The CDR3 DNA sequence: TGCGCCAGCAGTCCCCAAGGGGGCAAAGAGACCCAGTACTTC. Its translation: CASSPQGGKETQYF.

The sample holds many counts of this clonotype. The gene calls are TRBV19 and TRBJ1-5; D is unclear. Trimming took 5 bases from V and 1 from J, leaving 15 bases between them. Germline loops: CDR1 LNHDA, CDR2 SQIVND (reference sequence). This CDR3 is built from 16 residues. CDR3 in amino acids: CASSSEGDGSNQPQHF. The CDR3 nucleotides are TGTGCCAGTAGTTCGGAGGGCGACGGAAGCAATCAGCCCCAGCATTTT.

This chain uses TRBV18 with TRBJ2-5; 10 bases map to TRBD2. V lost 4 bases and J lost 0; bases outside the gene matches: 8. This CDR3 has 17 amino acids. CDR1 is KGHSH, CDR2 LQKENI, per germline. In DNA, the CDR3 is TGTGCCAGCTCACTCGGCGCGGGACTAGCGTACCAAGAGACCCAGTACTTC. This gives the protein CASSLGAGLAYQETQYF. Full variable domain (missing parts from reference TRBV18 and TRBJ2-5): NAGVMQNPRHLVRRRGQEARLRCSPMKGHSHVYWYRQLPEEGLKFMVYLQKENIIDESGMPKERFSAEFPKEGPSILRIQQVVRGDSAAYFCASSLGAGLAYQETQYFGPGTRLLVL.

This clonotype was counted at least ten times. V gene TRBV5-1 combines with J gene TRBJ2-5; TRBD2 aligns across 7 bases. Germline lookup yields CDR1 SGHRS and CDR2 YFSETQ. Trimming removed 2 bases from V and 4 bases from J; junction bases left unmatched: 8. The CDR3 is made up of 15 amino acids. The DNA of the CDR3 is TGCGCCAGCAGCTTCGGCGGGAGTGGGGGAGAGACCCAGTACTTC. It encodes CASSFGGSGGETQYF.

The chain links TRBV21-1 to TRBJ2-6; the table's D call, TRBD1, has no DNA check behind it. TRBV21-1 is a pseudogene locus. The CDR3 spans 18 residues. CDR3 in amino acids: CASGPSGRTSSGANVLTF. CDR3 sequence (DNA): TGTGCCAGCGGACCTTCGGGACGCACAAGCTCTGGGGCCAACGTCCTGACTTTC.

This clonotype was observed many times. The chain has TRBV5-1 and TRBJ1-5; no clear D. CDR1 and CDR2 (germline): SGHRS, YFSETQ. The V gene lost 4 bases and the J gene lost 7 bases, with 12 bases spanning the gap. This CDR3 contains 13 residues. The CDR3 loop is CASSEGPGQPQHF. The CDR3 nucleotides are TGCGCCAGCAGCGAAGGTCCCGGGCAGCCCCAGCATTTT.

V usage is TRBV3-1 and J usage is TRBJ2-1; 13 bases are a match to TRBD2. Losses at the gene ends were 6 bases for V and 5 bases for J; bases not matched to a gene: 22. The CDR3 is 21 residues long. Germline V gene lookup returns CDR1 LGHDT and CDR2 YNNKEL (reference sequence). CDR3 in DNA: TGTGCCAGCAGTCCCTACCGTAGACTAGCGGGAGGTCCAAAGGGCCACAATGAGCAGTTCTTC. Protein sequence: CASSPYRRLAGGPKGHNEQFF.

This clonotype was observed at least ten times. The chain couples TRBV18 to TRBJ2-7; 14 bases match TRBD2. This CDR3 has 15 residues. CDR1 is KGHSH and CDR2 is LQKENI in the germline V gene. V was pared by 3 bases and J by 4 bases, with 2 bases of the junction left unmatched. The CDR3 sequence is CASSPTSGRVYEQYF. The DNA for the CDR3 is TGTGCCAGCTCACCGACTAGCGGGAGGGTTTACGAGCAGTACTTC.